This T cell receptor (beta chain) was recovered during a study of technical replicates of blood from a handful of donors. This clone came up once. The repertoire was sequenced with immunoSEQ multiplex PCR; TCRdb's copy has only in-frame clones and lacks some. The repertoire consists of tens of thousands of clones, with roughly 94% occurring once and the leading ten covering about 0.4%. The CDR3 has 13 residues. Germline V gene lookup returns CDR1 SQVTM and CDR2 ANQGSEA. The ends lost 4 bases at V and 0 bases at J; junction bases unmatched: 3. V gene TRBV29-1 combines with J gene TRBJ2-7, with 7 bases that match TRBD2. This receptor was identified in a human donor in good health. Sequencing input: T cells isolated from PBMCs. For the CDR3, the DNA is TGCAGCGTTGGGGGAGGGAGCTCCTACGAGCAGTACTTC. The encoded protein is CSVGGGSSYEQYF.